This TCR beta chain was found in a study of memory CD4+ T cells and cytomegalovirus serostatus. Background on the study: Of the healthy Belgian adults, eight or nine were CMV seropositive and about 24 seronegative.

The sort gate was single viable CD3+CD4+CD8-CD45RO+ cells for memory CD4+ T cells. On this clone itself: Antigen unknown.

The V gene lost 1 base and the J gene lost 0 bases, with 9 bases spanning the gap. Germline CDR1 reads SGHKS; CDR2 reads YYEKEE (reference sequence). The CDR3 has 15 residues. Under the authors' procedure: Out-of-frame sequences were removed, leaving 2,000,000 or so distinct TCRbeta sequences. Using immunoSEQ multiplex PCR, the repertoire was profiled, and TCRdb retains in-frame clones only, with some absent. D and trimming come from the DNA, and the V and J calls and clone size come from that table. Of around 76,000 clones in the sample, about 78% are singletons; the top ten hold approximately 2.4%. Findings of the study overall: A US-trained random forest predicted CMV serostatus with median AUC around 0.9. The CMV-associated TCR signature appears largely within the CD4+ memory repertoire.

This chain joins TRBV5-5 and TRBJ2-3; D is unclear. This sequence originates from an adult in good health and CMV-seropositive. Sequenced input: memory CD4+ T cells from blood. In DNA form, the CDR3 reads TGTGCCAGCAGCTTGTTCTTGCCCAGCACAGATACGCAGTATTTT. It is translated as CASSLFLPSTDTQYF. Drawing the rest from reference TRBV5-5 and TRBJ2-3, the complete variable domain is DAGVTQSPTHLIKTRGQQVTLRCSPISGHKSVSWYQQVLGQGPQFIFQYYEKEERGRGNFPDRFSARQFPNYSSELNVNALLLGDSALYLCASSLFLPSTDTQYFGPGTRLTVL.